This is a list of T cell receptor beta chains from one sample in a study of vaccination and CD4 T cells after COVID-19. Their target antigens are unknown. TCRdb re-derived calls from the PCR reads in MiXCR, one entry per CDR3 protein. The table includes 13,000 or so distinct CDR3 sequences, less than 35% detected once. Sequenced material: CD4+ T cells from blood, cultured in vitro. The source of these receptors is a human donor who had recovered from COVID-19. CDR3s include the opening cysteine and the closing phenylalanine or tryptophan. Each record gives: D gene, CDR3 length, V gene, clone size, J gene, CDR3 DNA, CDR3 protein. A D gene is named only where the DNA matches it firmly. Clone size is given for some rows only: seen once, a few or many times, or a class if the clone is expanded.

>TRBD1|19|TRBV4-1|few|TRBJ1-2
TGCGCCAGCAGCCAGATTCAAGTCCGACAGGGATCTAGTAACTATGGCTACACCTTC
CASSQIQVRQGSSNYGYTF
>TRBD1|17|TRBV2|NA|TRBJ2-2
TGTGCCAGCAGTTACCCCCTACAGGGGAAGGACACCGGGGAGCTGTTTTTT
CASSYPLQGKDTGELFF
>NA|13|TRBV6-1|medium-sized|TRBJ2-2
TGTGCCAGCGGAACCAGGGCGGCCGGGGAGCTGTTTTTT
CASGTRAAGELFF
>NA|14|TRBV29-1|few|TRBJ1-2
TGCAGCGTTTCGCCCTCAGATGACAGATACGGCTACACCTTC
CSVSPSDDRYGYTF
>TRBD1|14|TRBV11-2|few|TRBJ1-1
TGTGCCAGCACCACGGACAGGGGTAGCACTGAAGCTTTCTTT
CASTTDRGSTEAFF
>NA|14|TRBV11-3|once|TRBJ2-2
TGTGCCAGCGGTGGGGGGAAGAACACCGGGGAGCTGTTTTTT
CASGGGKNTGELFF
>TRBD2|17|TRBV12-3/TRBV12-4|NA|TRBJ2-5
TGTGCCAGCAGCGCCGGGACTAGCGGGCGACCACAAGAGACCCAGTACTTC
CASSAGTSGRPQETQYF
>NA|16|TRBV24-1|few|TRBJ1-5
TGTGCCACCAGTGATTATGCCAGGGAGAAAGGTCAGCCCCAGCATTTT
CATSDYAREKGQPQHF
>TRBD1|15|TRBV11-3|NA|TRBJ2-1
TGTGCCAGCAGCTTAGTAGGGGGCGGGTTGAATGAGCAGTTCTTC
CASSLVGGGLNEQFF
>NA|14|TRBV12-3/TRBV12-4|few|TRBJ1-6
TGTGCCAGCAATTCAGGGCCCTATAATTCACCCCTCCACTTT
CASNSGPYNSPLHF
>TRBD1|14|TRBV30|few|TRBJ1-6
TGTGCCTGGATGACAGGGGGCCCGAATTCACCCCTCCACTTT
CAWMTGGPNSPLHF
>NA|15|TRBV30|NA|TRBJ2-2
TGTGCCCAGGACTTGGGTTACGCGAACACCGGGGAGCTGTTTTTT
CAQDLGYANTGELFF
>NA|13|TRBV6-1|medium-sized|TRBJ1-2
TGTGCCAGCACCGGGCAGTTCATGCATGGCTACACCTTC
CASTGQFMHGYTF
>NA|16|TRBV11-2|NA|TRBJ2-1
TGTGCCAGCACCTCTTCTAGGGCAGTAACGTACAATGAGCAGTTCTTC
CASTSSRAVTYNEQFF
>TRBD1|14|TRBV19|few|TRBJ1-2
TGTGCCAGTACCCGGGGACAGGGATACTATGGCTACACCTTC
CASTRGQGYYGYTF
>NA|16|TRBV12-3/TRBV12-4|NA|TRBJ2-2
TGTGCCAGCAGTCTCCCGGACTGGTCCGGCACCGGGGAGCTGTTTTTT
CASSLPDWSGTGELFF
>NA|11|TRBV3-1|NA|TRBJ1-1
TGTGCCAGCAGCCAATCTACTGAAGCTTTCTTT
CASSQSTEAFF
>TRBD1|16|TRBV7-2|few|TRBJ2-2
TGTGCCAGCAGCTTAATAGGGGGCTACAACACCGGGGAGCTGTTTTTT
CASSLIGGYNTGELFF
>TRBD1|14|TRBV5-1|few|TRBJ1-2
TGCGCCAGCAGCCCTGAGACAGGGACCTATGGCTACACCTTC
CASSPETGTYGYTF
>NA|12|TRBV20-1|NA|TRBJ1-5
TGCAGTGCAGGAGGGGCCAATCAGCCCCAGCATTTT
CSAGGANQPQHF
>NA|15|TRBV7-9|NA|TRBJ1-2
TGTGCCAGCGCGATCGGGAGGGGAGCTAACTATGGCTACACCTTC
CASAIGRGANYGYTF
>NA|11|TRBV6-1|NA|TRBJ2-5
TGTGCCAGCAGCGAGTCGGAGACCCAGTACTTC
CASSESETQYF
>NA|11|TRBV7-2|few|TRBJ2-5
TGTGCCAGCAGGTTTCAAGAGACCCAGTACTTC
CASRFQETQYF
>NA|16|TRBV3-1|NA|TRBJ1-2
TGTGCCAGCAGCCCGCCTCTGGGGTTTGTTAGTTATGGCTACACCTTC
CASSPPLGFVSYGYTF